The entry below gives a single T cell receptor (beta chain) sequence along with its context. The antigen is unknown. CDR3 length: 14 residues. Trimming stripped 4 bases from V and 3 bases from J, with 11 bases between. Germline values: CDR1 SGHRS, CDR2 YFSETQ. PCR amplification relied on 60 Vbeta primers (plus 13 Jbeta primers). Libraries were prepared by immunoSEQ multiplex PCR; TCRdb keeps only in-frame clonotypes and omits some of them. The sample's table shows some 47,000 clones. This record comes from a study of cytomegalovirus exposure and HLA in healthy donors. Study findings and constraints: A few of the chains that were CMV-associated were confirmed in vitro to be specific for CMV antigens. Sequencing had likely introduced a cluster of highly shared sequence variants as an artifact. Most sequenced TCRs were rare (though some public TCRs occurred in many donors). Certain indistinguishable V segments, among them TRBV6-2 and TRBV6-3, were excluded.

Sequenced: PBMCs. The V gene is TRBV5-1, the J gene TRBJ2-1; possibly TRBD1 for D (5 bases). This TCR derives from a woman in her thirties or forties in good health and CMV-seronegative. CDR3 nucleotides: TGCGCCAGCAGCAAGCAGGGCATCTACAATGAGCAGTTCTTC. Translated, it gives CASSKQGIYNEQFF.